This note documents a single T cell receptor beta chain sequence. Its target is unknown. Assayed TCR templates numbered roughly 100,000 for each sample. Repertoires were generated with immunoSEQ multiplex PCR, while TCRdb's copy carries only in-frame clones and drops some. This sample carries some 88,000 clones, 80% to 90% of them seen once, and the ten largest clones take 15%. This entry comes from a study of siplizumab effects on memory and regulatory T cells. Germline V lookup: CDR1 SGHKS, CDR2 YYEKEE (reference sequence). The CDR3 contains 12 residues. Trimming cost V 4 bases and J 9 bases, with 11 bases left between them. General observations from the study: Naive T cells seemed more diverse than memory cells and seemed major alloresponse contributors.

This TCR derives from a human donor in good health. The sequencing sample was made of CD4+ T cells sorted from blood. The rearrangement uses TRBV5-5 and TRBJ2-1; D perhaps matches TRBD1 (5 bases). CDR3 sequence: CASSVTEAEQFF. DNA of the CDR3: TGTGCCAGCAGCGTGACAGAGGCTGAGCAGTTCTTC.